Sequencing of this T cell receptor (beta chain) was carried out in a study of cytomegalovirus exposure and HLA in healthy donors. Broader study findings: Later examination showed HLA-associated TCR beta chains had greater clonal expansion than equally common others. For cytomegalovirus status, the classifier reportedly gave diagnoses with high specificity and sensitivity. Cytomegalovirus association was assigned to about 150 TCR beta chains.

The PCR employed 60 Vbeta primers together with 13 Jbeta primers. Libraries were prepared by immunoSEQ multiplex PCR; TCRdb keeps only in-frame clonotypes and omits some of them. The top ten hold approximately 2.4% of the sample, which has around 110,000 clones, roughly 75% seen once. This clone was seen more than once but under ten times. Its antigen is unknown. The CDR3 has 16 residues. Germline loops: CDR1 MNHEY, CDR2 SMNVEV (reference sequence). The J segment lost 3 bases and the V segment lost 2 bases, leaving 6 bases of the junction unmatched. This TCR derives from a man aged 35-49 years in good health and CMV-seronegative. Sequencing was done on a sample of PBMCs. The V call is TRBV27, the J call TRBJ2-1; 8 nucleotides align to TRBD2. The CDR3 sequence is CASSLVGGAFYNEQFF. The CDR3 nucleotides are TGTGCCAGCAGTTTAGTCGGGGGGGCCTTCTACAATGAGCAGTTCTTC.